Listed here are 22 T cell receptor beta chains from one sample, sequenced in a study of blood T cell repertoires in COVID-19. Produced via immunoSEQ multiplex PCR; TCRdb's table is partial and in-frame only. The sample carries about 410,000 clones, more than 80% recorded once. Source material: peripheral blood. Receptors were obtained from a woman younger than 45 with active or convalescent COVID-19.

The chain joins TRBV6-2 or TRBV6-3 to TRBJ1-1; D call uncertain. Germline assignment: CDR1 MNHEY and CDR2 SVGEGT. V dropped 5 bases and J dropped 7 bases, with 11 bases sitting between them. CDR3 length: 12 amino acids. The CDR3 is CASSDEPIEAFF. In DNA, the CDR3 is TGTGCCAGCAGTGATGAGCCGATTGAAGCTTTCTTT.

This chain connects TRBV28 to TRBJ2-5; no clear D gene. Trimming took 6 bases from V and 4 from J, leaving 9 bases between them. CDR3 length: 12 residues. Germline CDR1 reads MDHEN; CDR2 reads SYDVKM. The CDR3 nucleotides are TGTGCCAGCAGCCCTAGTGTAGAGACCCAGTACTTC. Its protein product is CASSPSVETQYF.

The chain joins TRBV27 to TRBJ1-5; D is ambiguous. Germline CDR1 MNHEY, CDR2 SMNVEV (reference sequence). Trimming removed 3 bases at V and 0 bases at J, with 6 bases between. This CDR3 is 14 amino acids long. CDR3 sequence: CASSLHISNQPQHF. CDR3 sequence (DNA): TGTGCCAGCAGTTTGCACATTAGCAATCAGCCCCAGCATTTT.

The chain combines TRBV10-3 with TRBJ1-4; 8 bases match TRBD1. This CDR3 is 13 amino acids long. The junction had 8 bases not matched to a gene; V was cut back by 10 bases and J by 7 bases. Per the germline V gene, CDR1 is ENHRY and CDR2 is SYGVKD. The CDR3 DNA reads as TGTGCCACCTCAGGGGGCTCTGGTGAAAAACTGTTTTTT. It codes for CATSGGSGEKLFF.

The chain links TRBV5-1 to TRBJ2-1, with unresolved D. CDR1 and CDR2 (germline): SGHRS, YFSETQ. V was trimmed by 5 bases and J by 9 bases, leaving 12 bases between them. CDR3 length equals 12 residues. The CDR3 loop is CASSQLPSEQFF. CDR3 nucleotides: TGCGCCAGCAGTCAACTCCCGAGTGAGCAGTTCTTC.

This chain links TRBV5-6 with TRBJ1-1, with D perhaps TRBD1 (5 bases). Looked up from germline, CDR1 is SGHDT and CDR2 is YYEEEE. This CDR3 is 13 amino acids long. The V end was cut by 2 bases, the J end by 4 bases, with 9 bases between. The CDR3 DNA sequence: TGTGCCAGCAGCTTCATCGGGGGCACTGAAGCTTTCTTT. This codes for CASSFIGGTEAFF.

The J gene is TRBJ1-2, the V gene TRBV6-1; TRBD1 aligns across 10 bases. After removal of 3 bases from V and 8 bases from J, the junction contained 6 bases not matched to a gene. This CDR3 is built from 14 residues. The germline CDR1 and CDR2 sequences are MNHNS and SASEGT. The CDR3 DNA reads as TGTGCCAGCAGTGAGACAGGGGGCGTAAGGGGCTACACCTTC. Its translation is CASSETGGVRGYTF.

This chain uses TRBV6-5 with TRBJ1-6, with TRBD1 matching over 7 bases. V shed 7 bases and J 7 bases; nucleotides not matched to a gene: 7. Per germline, CDR1 MNHEY and CDR2 SVGAGI. The CDR3 has 14 residues. The CDR3 sequence is CASTLTGENSPLHF. For the CDR3, the DNA is TGTGCCAGCACCCTAACAGGGGAAAATTCACCCCTCCACTTT.

This chain connects TRBV4-1 to TRBJ2-7, with D perhaps matching TRBD1 (6 bases). CDR1 is MGHRA and CDR2 is YSYEKL in the germline V gene. The CDR3 length is 15 residues. V dropped 1 base and J dropped 6 bases, with 16 bases sitting between them. CDR3 DNA sequence: TGCGCCAGCAGCCAAGCAGCCGGGACACCTTCCGAGCAGTACTTC. It codes for CASSQAAGTPSEQYF.

The J gene is TRBJ1-2, the V gene TRBV27, with D perhaps matching TRBD1 (6 bases). CDR3 length: 15 amino acids. The V gene lost 5 bases and the J gene lost 4 bases, with 17 bases spanning the gap. CDR1 and CDR2 from the germline V gene are MNHEY and SMNVEV (reference sequence). Here the CDR3 reads CASSPVGRGSYGYTF. The CDR3 nucleotides read TGTGCCAGCAGTCCCGTTGGGAGGGGGTCCTATGGCTACACCTTC.

The J gene is TRBJ2-2, the V gene TRBV4-2; 9 bases fit TRBD2. V was clipped by 4 bases and J by 1 base; unmatched bases: 7. The CDR3 totals 17 residues. Germline CDR1 LGHNA, CDR2 YNFKEQ. The CDR3 protein is CASSPSRLAENTGELFF. The CDR3 DNA reads as TGTGCCAGCAGCCCGTCAAGACTAGCGGAGAACACCGGGGAGCTGTTTTTT.

The V gene is TRBV2, the J gene TRBJ2-7; 7 positions agree with TRBD1. V gave up 5 bases and J gave up 4 bases; unmatched junction bases: 11. The germline CDR1 and CDR2 sequences are SNHLY and FYNNEI. The CDR3 loop spans 15 amino acids. The CDR3 loop is CASSYRGSARYEQYF. CDR3 nucleotides: TGTGCCAGCAGTTACAGGGGATCGGCCCGTTACGAGCAGTACTTC.

The V call is TRBV7-7, the J call TRBJ1-4; D is possibly TRBD1 (6 bases). Deletions cut 9 bases from V and 0 bases from J, with 20 bases between. Germline assignment: CDR1 SSHAT and CDR2 FNYEAQ (reference sequence). This CDR3 contains 17 residues. CDR3 coding DNA: TGTGCCAGTCCACCGCAGGGGCGGAAAGCAACTAATGAAAAACTGTTTTTT. It translates to CASPPQGRKATNEKLFF.

The V gene is TRBV19, the J gene TRBJ1-1; 8 bases map to TRBD1. Germline V gene sequence: CDR1 LNHDA, CDR2 SQIVND (reference sequence). The CDR3 covers 14 residues. V lost 6 bases to trimming and J lost 1 base; unmatched junction nucleotides: 4. The CDR3: CASRTRGQNTEAFF. The CDR3 nucleotides read TGTGCCAGTAGGACCAGGGGGCAGAACACTGAAGCTTTCTTT.

The genes are TRBV7-9 and TRBJ1-2; D remains ambiguous. CDR1 is SEHNR, CDR2 FQNEAQ, per germline (reference sequence). V lost 3 bases and J 5 bases, leaving 13 bases between the germline ends. The CDR3 spans 14 residues. CDR3 coding DNA: TGTGCCAGCAGCTTGGAGGGAAGCGGGTATGGCTACACCTTC. Its protein is CASSLEGSGYGYTF.

The V call is TRBV5-4, the J call TRBJ1-1, with 8 bases identical to TRBD1. The CDR3 is 14 residues long. Germline-derived CDR1 and CDR2 are SGHNT and YYREEE (reference sequence). J gave up 7 bases and V 3 bases, and 8 bases lay outside the gene matches. This CDR3 reads CASSSGQAFIEAFF. Written as DNA, the CDR3 is TGTGCCAGCAGCTCGGGACAGGCATTTATTGAAGCTTTCTTT.

The J gene is TRBJ2-1, the V gene TRBV6-1, with 8 bases that match TRBD1. CDR1 and CDR2 (germline): MNHNS, SASEGT. The trim removed 6 bases at V and 7 bases at J, leaving 5 bases unmatched. The CDR3 is made up of 13 amino acids. The DNA of the CDR3 is TGTGCCAGCAGCCAGGGGGCGCGTAATGAGCAGTTCTTC. Translated, it gives CASSQGARNEQFF.

This chain uses TRBV5-1 with TRBJ1-6; TRBD1 matches at 7 bases. V shed 7 bases, J shed 13 bases, and the junction held 14 bases outside the gene matches. CDR1 and CDR2 (germline): SGHRS, YFSETQ. CDR3 size: 14 residues. The CDR3 spells CASRLGQPGFPLHF. DNA of the CDR3: TGCGCCAGCCGACTGGGACAGCCGGGTTTTCCCCTCCACTTT.

The CDR3 DNA follows: TGTGCCATCAGTGACGGACTAGCGGGTACAGATACGCAGTATTTT. Protein product: CAISDGLAGTDTQYF. The J gene is TRBJ2-3, the V gene TRBV10-3, with TRBD2 matching over 11 bases. The V gene's germline CDR1 is ENHRY and CDR2 SYGVKD. The CDR3 runs 15 residues. Trimming took 3 bases from V and 3 from J; bases not matched to a gene: 2.

This sequence joins TRBV19 and TRBJ2-7, with 11 bases identical to TRBD1. Germline assignment: CDR1 LNHDA and CDR2 SQIVND (reference sequence). The CDR3 contains 15 residues. The trim removed 7 bases at V and 5 bases at J, leaving 10 bases unmatched. The CDR3 sequence is CASTIGGQGENEQYF. CDR3 coding DNA: TGTGCCAGTACCATAGGGGGACAGGGGGAGAACGAGCAGTACTTC.

The V gene is TRBV10-3, the J gene TRBJ2-3, with 10 bases fitting TRBD2. The CDR3 runs to 16 residues. Trimming cost V 3 bases and J 3 bases; bases outside gene matches: 6. Germline values: CDR1 ENHRY, CDR2 SYGVKD. The DNA of the CDR3 is TGTGCCATCAGTGACTCTAGCGGGGGCCTTACAGATACGCAGTATTTT. Residues: CAISDSSGGLTDTQYF.

The V call is TRBV11-2, the J call TRBJ1-1; TRBD1 matches 8 bases. This CDR3 spans 14 amino acids. Germline trimming cut 1 base from V and 4 bases from J; bases unmatched to any gene: 2. Germline CDR1 and CDR2: SGHAT and FQNNGV. CDR3 nucleotide sequence: TGTGCCAGCAGCTTAGGGACAGGGAGCACTGAAGCTTTCTTT. Protein product: CASSLGTGSTEAFF.